The entry below describes one T cell receptor (beta chain). This clone came up a few times. Its specific antigen is unknown. One base away there is no much larger clone; base qualities are not given. The cohort was made up of 500 to 800 healthy bone marrow donors. At the time of sampling, all cohort members were nominally healthy, though unrecorded immune exposures were likely present. The donor tested CMV seronegative and was one of the 352 seronegative cohort members. A peripheral blood sample was collected from each donor, and TCR beta sequencing was performed on peripheral blood mononuclear cells. The Qiagen DNeasy Blood Extraction Kit was used to extract genomic DNA from the blood cell samples. The sample is drawn from a study of cytomegalovirus exposure and HLA in healthy donors (dated by TCRdb to 2015 to 2018). Background on the whole study: An earlier analysis of 587 of the donors reported 250 to 350 Gb of sequence data and 100 million to 120 million unique TCR beta sequences obtained from about 200 million T cells. The study aimed to test whether cataloging public T cell receptors could reveal signatures of past pathogen exposure. The number of typed donors differed by locus: about 629-630 for A, B, C, DRB1 and DQB1; about 520 for DQA1; some 590 for DPA1; and roughly 450 for DPB1. Along with the approximately 600-subject first cohort, a separate validation cohort of some 130 different subjects was used. Across approximately 400 genotyped donors of the cohort, an average of about 250,000 unique TCR beta nucleotide sequences per donor were sequenced, and 15% to 20% of those sequences were non-productive. HLA typing covered class I and class II loci at four-digit resolution. An early release that covered about 640 HLA-typed donors contained approximately 300 gigabases of sequencing data and tens of millions of unique TCR sequences. In the later analysis, no new phenotypic data were used to find candidate immune exposures; instead, reliance was placed on TCR beta sequences and their occurrence across donors. The study profiled the T cell repertoires of hundreds of subjects by immunosequencing and related them to cytomegalovirus serostatus. To study patterns of TCR occurrence, a later analysis re-analyzed previously published TCR beta repertoires from around 700 donors and added high-resolution HLA genotyping. High-throughput TCR immunosequencing, statistical association of individual TCRs with disease status, and machine learning were combined to predict cytomegalovirus infection status. The genetic ancestry cluster associated with self-reported Caucasian donors included 81% of the 398 genotyped donors. Every discovery cohort repertoire had been produced on one sequencing platform. To decide whether each TCR beta V gene segment behaved as functional or pseudogenic, an earlier analysis of some 600 of the donors relied on high-throughput TCR beta sequencing. Donor age, sex, ethnicity and CMV serostatus were collected together with the repertoire data. In a later genetic analysis, genome-wide SNP genotypes for about 55% of the roughly 670 donors were used, and that subset was treated as a discovery cohort. Because of strong linkage in the cohort, five DR-DQ haplotypes were treated as single units for association and clustering.

Receptor amplification or capture employed the immunoSEQ multiplex PCR assay. For the multiplex PCR, a mixture combining 60 forward primers for TCR Vbeta segments and 13 reverse primers for TCR Jbeta segments was used. The CDR3 region of rearranged TCR beta genes was amplified from genomic DNA with a multiplex PCR assay. On the Illumina HiSeq System, the amplified TCR beta libraries were sequenced as 87-base-pair reads. For the original study's pipeline: A later analysis tallied 70 million to 100 million unique TCR beta chains across the approximately 670 repertoires, and some 12 million of those chains were shared by two or more donors. A nearest-neighbor algorithm error-corrected the raw reads and collapsed the reads into unique sequences, merging closely related sequences to remove PCR and sequencing errors. To assign V, D and J gene segments, CDR3 sequences were aligned to IMGT reference sequences. For a sequence to be retained, a match of at least six nucleotides to both a V gene segment and a J gene segment was required. A rearrangement counted as productive if the CDR3 had no stop codons and remained in frame with V and J, and every other rearrangement counted as non-productive. CDR3 was defined according to IMGT convention as the region running from the second conserved V-encoded cysteine to the conserved J-encoded phenylalanine. Sequences without an unambiguous match to a single V gene segment were excluded from the earlier analysis of approximately 560 of the donors. An earlier analysis of just under 600 of the donors called V segments functional above 56.7% productive rearrangements and segregating when the between-donor standard deviation exceeded 5%. To diagnose cytomegalovirus status from the catalog of TCR beta chain sequences, a statistical classification framework was built. V and J gene assignment, in a later analysis, came from comparing TCR nucleotide sequences with IMGT/GENE-DB human TR gene sequences. A later analysis assigned CDR3 sequences and most-parsimonious VDJ recombination scenarios with the TCRdist pipeline. A later analysis defined each TCR beta chain by its CDR3 amino acid sequence plus V-gene family, and excluded reads lacking a unique V-gene family. In a later analysis, 500 to 650 highly shared, low-generation-probability nucleotide sequences were removed to address suspected cross-contamination and a sequencing artifact. A later analysis calculated a clonal expansion index for each public chain from normalized within-repertoire ranks of inferred template counts. In a later analysis, generation probabilities were computed using a VDJ recombination model fitted to out-of-frame rearrangements, and the results were checked against IGoR. In a later analysis, TCR-TCR, TCR-HLA and TCR-CMV co-occurrence was scored with hypergeometric tests, and a repertoire-size bias correction was applied to TCR pairs. In a later analysis, false discovery rates were estimated by permuting HLA or CMV assignments 20 times. In a later analysis, co-occurring TCRs were grouped using DBSCAN, and TCRdist sequence similarity was added for clustering within HLA-allele-positive subsets. Repertoires with fewer than 30,000 or more than 120,000 public chains were left out of co-occurrence clustering, as were about 5 repertoires with anomalous nucleotide sharing. This immuneACCESS table, as held by TCRdb, lists in-frame sequences with V and J called but not all clones. Of the missing ones, under half trace to an unresolved V gene in checked studies; the others have no known cause. V, J and clone size derive from that table, while D and trimming were established from the DNA sequence. For this sample there are approximately 170,000 clones; 80% to 90% appear just once. Over 0.65% of the sample goes to the ten largest clones.

General conclusions and limits of the study: In a later analysis, the rate of TCR association differed among HLA loci, with DRB1 alleles having the most associated TCRs and HLA-C alleles having the fewest. It was suggested by the authors that the approach could potentially be generalized to other disease states and immunological phenotypes. Correlated functional status among segregating V segments might reflect linkage disequilibrium, but an unknown experimental factor could not be ruled out. The earlier analysis of approximately 590 of the donors excluded some 15 rarely observed V segments, including chromosome 9 orphons, because counts were too low. The presence/absence analyses assumed that sequencing depth was roughly uniform across donors, and that assumption may not be true. The classifier was reported to diagnose cytomegalovirus status with high specificity and sensitivity in both the original and validation cohorts. Some IMGT-functional V segments, including TRBV6-2 and TRBV6-3, could not be distinguished by the 87-base-pair reads and were therefore excluded. In a later analysis, HLA-associated TCR beta chains showed more clonal expansion and lower generation probabilities than non-associated chains that were equally common. A total of roughly 160 TCR beta chains were listed by the study as associated with cytomegalovirus. The only immune exposure information available for the cohort was CMV serostatus. In a later genetic analysis, fewer N-insertions in productive TCRs were reported among donors in an Asian-associated ancestry cluster than the approximately 670-donor mean. A few of the identified cytomegalovirus-associated TCR beta chains were confirmed in vitro to be specific for cytomegalovirus antigens. The cohort was sequenced for TCR beta chains only, and without alpha or paired-chain data the features that could be detected were limited. In an earlier analysis of approximately 590 of the donors, most TCR beta V segments appeared in productive rearrangements about 87% or about 30% of the time, broadly matching IMGT annotations. A further reported finding was that TCR beta sequences accurately predicted the HLA-A and HLA-B alleles for most subjects in the first cohort. When HLA alleles, especially DR and DQ, strongly co-occurred, TCR associations were difficult to assign to individual alleles. Across donors, most TCR sequences were observed very rarely, whereas some public TCRs were present in many individuals. An association between a missense DCLRE1C variant and V-gene and J-gene trimming of TCR beta chains was found in a later genetic analysis and replicated in an independent cohort. Specific HLA alleles were associated with roughly 16,000 TCR beta sequences at a false discovery rate of 0.05 in a later analysis. Most CMV-associated TCR beta chains appeared to be HLA-restricted in a later analysis, and the HLA associations seemed to be driven largely by CMV exposure. The sequencing pipeline was judged likely to have produced a cluster of highly shared sequence variants as a technical artifact. A later analysis reported that several top co-occurrence clusters appeared linked to parvovirus B19, influenza, CMV and Epstein-Barr virus. Because HLA typing was unavailable for some donors at each locus, only the typed subset was used in association tests.

V gives up 0 bases and J gives up 5 bases, and the segment between their germline ends measures 11 bases. The germline V gene supplies CDR1 SGHRS and CDR2 YFSETQ. There are 14 amino acids in the CDR3, from cysteine to phenylalanine inclusive. This entry keeps only the CDR3 DNA: 42 bases, framed from base 1. The rearranged chain carries TRBV5-1 and TRBJ1-1; TRBD1 is perhaps the D gene, given 5 matching bases. Material: PBMCs. This receptor was identified in a young woman in good health and CMV-seronegative. The DNA reads as follows: TGCGCCAGCAGCTTGGTTTCAGGGAAAACTGAAGCTTTCTTT. It translates to CASSLVSGKTEAFF. Full variable domain (CDR3 extended with the reference TRBV5-1 and TRBJ1-1 proteins): KAGVTQTPRYLIKTRGQQVTLSCSPISGHRSVSWYQQTPGQGLQFLFEYFSETQRNKGNFPGRFSGRQFSNSRSEMNVSTLELGDSALYLCASSLVSGKTEAFFGQGTRLTVV.